This T cell receptor (beta chain) originates from a study of blood T cell repertoires in COVID-19. In the study overall: Acute and convalescent COVID-19 specimens originated in the United States, Italy and Spain.

This CDR3 is 12 amino acids long. V was trimmed by 2 bases and J by 8 bases, leaving 6 bases between them. Germline-derived CDR1 and CDR2 are SEHNR and FQNEAQ (reference sequence). Assay used: immunoSEQ multiplex PCR; TCRdb lists only in-frame clones, some missing. The repertoire consists of about 240,000 clones, with about 86% occurring once and the leading ten covering roughly a tenth. The table lists this clone with a count of one. This receptor was identified in a woman older than 75 with acute or convalescent COVID-19. Specimen: peripheral blood. V usage is TRBV7-9 and J usage is TRBJ2-2; D gene unclear. DNA for the CDR3: TGTGCCAGCAGCTTATCCGTAGGGGAGCTGTTTTTT. Its protein is CASSLSVGELFF.